This entry is about one T cell receptor (beta chain). Its target is not known. The germline gives CDR1 MNHEY, CDR2 SVGAGI. The CDR3 is 15 amino acids. TCRdb re-analyzed the 5' RACE reads; it lists each CDR3 protein once, without DNA. The specimen's table records approximately 200,000 distinct CDR3 sequences. The data derive from a study of monozygotic twins with inflammatory bowel disease. Study-wide findings and caveats: Treatment differences in immunosuppression may have added variability to the repertoires of patients.

Sequenced input: blood. The chain recombines TRBV6-5 with TRBJ2-7. The receptor was derived from a human donor with ulcerative colitis or Crohn's disease, or a healthy co-twin of an affected twin (not recorded which). The CDR3 is CASRTSSDSSYEQYF.